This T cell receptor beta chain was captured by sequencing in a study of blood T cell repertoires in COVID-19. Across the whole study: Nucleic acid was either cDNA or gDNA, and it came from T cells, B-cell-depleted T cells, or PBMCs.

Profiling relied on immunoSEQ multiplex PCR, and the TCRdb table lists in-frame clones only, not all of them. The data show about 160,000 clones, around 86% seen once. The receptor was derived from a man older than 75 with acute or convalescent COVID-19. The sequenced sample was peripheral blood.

The CDR3 nucleotides read TGTGCCAGCTCACCACGGGGAGAAAAAGGAAAACTGTTTTTT. Translating it yields CASSPRGEKGKLFF. The gene calls are TRBV18 and TRBJ1-4; no clear D. Trimming shortened V by 1 base and J by 10 bases, and 13 bases separated the two germline ends. CDR3 length: 14 residues. The germline gives CDR1 KGHSH, CDR2 LQKENI.